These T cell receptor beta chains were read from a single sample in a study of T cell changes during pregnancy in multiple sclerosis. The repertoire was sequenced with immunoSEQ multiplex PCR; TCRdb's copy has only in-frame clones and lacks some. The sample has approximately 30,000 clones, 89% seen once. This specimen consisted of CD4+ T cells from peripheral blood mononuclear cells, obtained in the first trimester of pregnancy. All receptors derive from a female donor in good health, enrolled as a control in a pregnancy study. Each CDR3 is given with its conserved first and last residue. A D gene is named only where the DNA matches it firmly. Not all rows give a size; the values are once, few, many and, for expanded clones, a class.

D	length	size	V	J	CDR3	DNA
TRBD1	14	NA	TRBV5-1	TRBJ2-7	CASSLVQGAYEQYF	TGCGCCAGCAGCTTGGTTCAGGGGGCATACGAGCAGTACTTC
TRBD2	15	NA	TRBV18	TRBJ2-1	CASSPLAGGGNEQFF	TGTGCCAGCTCACCACTAGCGGGGGGCGGCAATGAGCAGTTCTTC
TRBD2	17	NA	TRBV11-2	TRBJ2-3	CASSDPLAGGHMDTQYF	TGTGCCAGCAGCGACCCACTAGCGGGGGGGCACATGGATACGCAGTATTTT
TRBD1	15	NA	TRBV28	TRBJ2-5	CASSFPRGRRETQYF	TGTGCCAGCAGTTTCCCCAGGGGGCGCCGTGAGACCCAGTACTTC
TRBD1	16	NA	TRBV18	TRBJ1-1	CASSPPDRSLNTEAFF	TGTGCCAGCTCACCACCGGACAGGAGTTTGAACACTGAAGCTTTCTTT
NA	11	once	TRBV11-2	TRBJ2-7	CASSLRGEQYF	TGTGCCAGCAGCTTACGGGGCGAGCAGTACTTC
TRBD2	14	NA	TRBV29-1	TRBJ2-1	CSVEIQRGGNEQFF	TGCAGCGTTGAAATCCAGCGGGGGGGCAATGAGCAGTTCTTC
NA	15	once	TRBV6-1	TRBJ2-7	CASSESPGQLGEQYF	TGTGCCAGCAGTGAGAGCCCAGGACAACTCGGCGAGCAGTACTTC
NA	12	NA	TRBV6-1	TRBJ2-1	CASGIAVNEQFF	TGTGCCAGCGGAATAGCGGTTAATGAGCAGTTCTTC
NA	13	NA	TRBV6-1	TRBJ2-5	CASRYRVGETQYF	TGTGCCAGCAGGTACAGGGTCGGCGAGACCCAGTACTTC
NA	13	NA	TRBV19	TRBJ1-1	CASSIAVNTEAFF	TGTGCCAGTAGTATCGCGGTGAACACTGAAGCTTTCTTT
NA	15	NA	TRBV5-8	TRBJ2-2	CASSLELSRTGELFF	TGTGCCAGCAGCTTGGAATTGTCGCGAACCGGGGAGCTGTTTTTT
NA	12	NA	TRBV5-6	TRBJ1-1	CASSLPRTEAFF	TGTGCCAGCAGCCTCCCTAGGACTGAAGCTTTCTTT
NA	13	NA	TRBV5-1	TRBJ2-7	CASSLAGLDEQYF	TGCGCCAGCAGCTTGGCGGGGTTGGACGAGCAGTACTTC
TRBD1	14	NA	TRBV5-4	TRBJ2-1	CASSLNRGQGEQFF	TGTGCCAGCAGCTTGAATAGGGGGCAGGGTGAGCAGTTCTTC
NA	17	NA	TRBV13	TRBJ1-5	CASSWPTYRRPNQPQHF	TGTGCCAGCAGCTGGCCGACGTATCGGCGGCCAAATCAGCCCCAGCATTTT
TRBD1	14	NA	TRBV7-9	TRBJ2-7	CASSPNRGLYEQYF	TGTGCCAGCAGCCCAAACAGGGGGCTCTACGAGCAGTACTTC
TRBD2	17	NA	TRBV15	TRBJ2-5	CATSRDASGSGSETQYF	TGTGCCACCAGCAGAGATGCTAGCGGGAGTGGATCGGAGACCCAGTACTTC
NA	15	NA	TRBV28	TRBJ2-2	CASSFRPRPTGELFF	TGTGCCAGCAGTTTCCGTCCCAGGCCCACCGGGGAGCTGTTTTTT
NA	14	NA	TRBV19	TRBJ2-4	CASNAGLAKNIQYF	TGTGCCAGTAATGCGGGGCTAGCCAAAAACATTCAGTACTTC
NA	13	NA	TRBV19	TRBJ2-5	CASEGPGGKTQYF	TGTGCCAGTGAGGGTCCAGGAGGAAAGACCCAGTACTTC
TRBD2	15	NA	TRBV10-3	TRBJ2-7	CAIGDTSGFSYEQYF	TGTGCCATCGGAGACACTAGCGGGTTCTCCTACGAGCAGTACTTC
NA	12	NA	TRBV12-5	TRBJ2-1	CASGLDYNEQFF	TGTGCTAGTGGTCTCGACTATAATGAGCAGTTCTTC
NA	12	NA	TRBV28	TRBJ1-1	CASSLVNTEAFF	TGTGCCAGCAGTTTAGTAAACACTGAAGCTTTCTTT
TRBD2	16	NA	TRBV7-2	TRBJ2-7	CASSLDSLAGGREQYF	TGTGCCAGCAGCTTAGACTCGCTAGCGGGGGGTCGCGAGCAGTACTTC
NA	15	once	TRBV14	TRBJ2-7	CASSRTAGIPYEQYF	TGTGCCAGCAGCCGAACTGCAGGTATTCCGTACGAGCAGTACTTC
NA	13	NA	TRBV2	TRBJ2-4	CASSEGEASIQYF	TGTGCCAGCAGTGAAGGCGAGGCGAGCATTCAGTACTTC
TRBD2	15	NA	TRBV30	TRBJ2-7	CAWSGSGGGMYEQYF	TGTGCCTGGAGTGGCAGCGGGGGGGGTATGTACGAGCAGTACTTC
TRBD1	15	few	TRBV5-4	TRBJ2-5	CASSLGDRGLETQYF	TGTGCCAGCAGCTTGGGGGACAGGGGTTTAGAGACCCAGTACTTC
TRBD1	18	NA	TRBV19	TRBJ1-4	CASSLPFNRGRLNEKLFF	TGTGCCAGTAGCTTGCCCTTTAACAGGGGGCGCTTGAATGAAAAACTGTTTTTT